This passage covers 30 T cell receptor beta chains from one sample sequenced in a study of blood T cell repertoires in COVID-19. The protocol was immunoSEQ multiplex PCR, while the TCRdb copy is restricted to in-frame clones and leaves out a portion. The sample records roughly 8,000 clones, more than 70% being singletons. Specimen: peripheral blood. These TCRs come from a woman aged 60 to 75 with active COVID-19.

The chain has TRBV4-3 and TRBJ2-1, with 14 bases matching TRBD2. Germline V gives CDR1 LGHNA, CDR2 YSLEER. With V trimmed by 0 bases and J by 4 bases, 5 bases remained unmatched. The CDR3 is 18 amino acids. This chain's CDR3 is CASSQERGTSGGYNEQFF. The CDR3 DNA reads as TGCGCCAGCAGCCAAGAGAGGGGGACTAGCGGGGGATACAATGAGCAGTTCTTC.

The chain is built from TRBV5-1 and TRBJ1-2, with TRBD1 identical over 9 bases. Trimming removed 2 bases from V and 6 bases from J; junction bases left unmatched: 5. The CDR3 runs 14 residues. Germline values: CDR1 SGHRS, CDR2 YFSETQ. The CDR3: CASSLLQGANGYTF. CDR3 nucleotides: TGCGCCAGCAGCTTATTACAGGGGGCAAATGGCTACACCTTC.

The chain links TRBV12-3 or TRBV12-4 to TRBJ1-1; maybe TRBD1 (5 bases). The CDR3 loop spans 12 amino acids. With 4 bases removed from V and 12 bases from J, the gap between germline ends came to 15 bases. CDR3 DNA: TGTGCCAGCAGTTCACAAAAGACAGTTACTTTCTTT. Translating gives CASSSQKTVTFF.

The V call is TRBV5-1, the J call TRBJ2-7; possible D gene TRBD1, 6 bases. CDR1 is SGHRS, CDR2 YFSETQ, per germline. The CDR3 totals 12 residues. The V and J ends lost 5 bases and 4 bases respectively, with 10 bases between them. The CDR3 region is CASSPQGYEQYF. CDR3 sequence (DNA): TGCGCCAGCAGTCCACAGGGTTACGAGCAGTACTTC.

The J gene is TRBJ1-6, the V gene TRBV28; D may be TRBD1 (6 bases). CDR1 and CDR2 (germline): MDHEN, SYDVKM. The CDR3 sequence is 15 residues long. The V gene lost 5 bases and the J gene lost 8 bases, with 16 bases spanning the gap. The CDR3 DNA is TGTGCCAGCAGTCTGGGCATTAACAGGGATTCACCCCTCCACTTT. Translation gives CASSLGINRDSPLHF.

V is TRBV9 and J is TRBJ2-7; 7 bases map to TRBD2. CDR1 and CDR2 (germline): SGDLS, YYNGEE. The CDR3 sequence is 14 residues long. The V gene end was trimmed by 4 bases and the J gene end by 3 bases; junction bases not matched to a gene: 7. The DNA of the CDR3 is TGTGCCAGCAGCCCTTGGGGGGGGGACTACGAGCAGTACTTC. This translates into CASSPWGGDYEQYF.

The gene calls are TRBV18 and TRBJ1-1; the match to TRBD1 covers 7 bases. Germline loops: CDR1 KGHSH, CDR2 LQKENI. The J segment lost 6 bases and the V segment lost 0 bases, leaving 7 bases of the junction unmatched. The length of the CDR3 is 15 residues. This chain's CDR3 is CASSPPRQGAPEAFF. The CDR3 DNA reads TGTGCCAGCTCACCACCAAGACAGGGCGCGCCTGAAGCTTTCTTT.

This chain connects TRBV10-3 to TRBJ2-6, with a weak D call TRBD1 (5 bases). This CDR3 region has 16 residues. CDR1 is ENHRY and CDR2 is SYGVKD in the germline V gene. Trimming pared 10 bases from V and 4 bases from J, leaving 20 bases between. The CDR3 reads CATRVVVGLGANVLTF. The CDR3 coding sequence is TGTGCCACCAGGGTTGTGGTGGGGCTGGGGGCCAACGTCCTGACTTTC.

The chain carries TRBV28 and TRBJ1-2; D is undetermined. Per the germline V gene, CDR1 is MDHEN and CDR2 is SYDVKM. The CDR3 spans 13 residues. Trimming stripped 2 bases from V and 1 base from J, with 5 bases between. The CDR3 loop is CASSLPVNYGYTF. CDR3 bases: TGTGCCAGCAGTTTACCGGTTAACTATGGCTACACCTTC.

V and J are TRBV7-2 and TRBJ1-1; D not resolved. Germline-derived CDR1 and CDR2 are SGHTA and FQGNSA. V was cut by 7 bases and J by 0 bases, with 15 bases left in between. This CDR3 comprises 15 residues. CDR3 in DNA: TGTGCCAGCATCTCTTCGACGCGGATGAACACTGAAGCTTTCTTT. Amino acid sequence: CASISSTRMNTEAFF.

The V call is TRBV30, the J call TRBJ2-2; 9 positions match TRBD2. CDR3 length: 14 amino acids. The V gene's germline CDR1 is GTSNPN and CDR2 SVGIG (reference sequence). J gave up 6 bases and V 5 bases, and 7 bases lay outside the gene matches. The CDR3 nucleotides are TGTGCCTGGGGGCTGGCGGGGGGGGCCGGGGAGCTGTTTTTT. It specifies CAWGLAGGAGELFF. Full variable domain (rest looked up from reference TRBV30 and TRBJ2-2): SQTIHQWPATLVQPVGSPLSLECTVEGTSNPNLYWYRQAAGRGLQLLFYSVGIGQISSEVPQNLSASRPQDRQFILSSKKLLLSDSGFYLCAWGLAGGAGELFFGEGSRLTVL.

This chain uses TRBV7-9 with TRBJ1-6, with D uncertain. Trimming took 5 bases from V and 9 from J, leaving 14 bases between them. The CDR3 contains 14 residues. Germline CDR1 and CDR2: SEHNR and FQNEAQ (reference sequence). In nucleotides, the CDR3 is TGTGCCAGCAGCCCTATAAACCCCGGTTCACCCCTCCACTTT. Its protein is CASSPINPGSPLHF.

For this clone: Other DNA variants within this sample encode the same CDR3. The chain employs TRBV27 and TRBJ1-2; D is possibly TRBD1 (5 bases). The V and J ends lost 5 bases and 5 bases respectively, with 18 bases between them. The germline V gene has CDR1 MNHEY and CDR2 SMNVEV (reference sequence). The CDR3 contains 15 residues. CDR3 region: CASSPLDRGWYGYTF. The CDR3, as DNA: TGTGCCAGCAGTCCACTCGACAGAGGTTGGTATGGCTACACCTTC.

The rearrangement links TRBV15 to TRBJ1-3; weak D call: TRBD1 (6 bases). Germline lookup yields CDR1 LNHNV and CDR2 YYDKDF (reference sequence). The CDR3 consists of 14 residues. V was cut by 3 bases and J by 9 bases, with 15 bases left in between. The CDR3 nucleotides are TGTGCCACCAGCAGGACAGGAGAAGAATCCACCATATATTTT. It translates to CATSRTGEESTIYF. The full variable domain, in which reference TRBV15 and TRBJ1-3 provide the parts outside the CDR3, is DAMVIQNPRYQVTQFGKPVTLSCSQTLNHNVMYWYQQKSSQAPKLLFHYYDKDFNNEADTPDNFQSRRPNTSFCFLDIRSPGLGDTAMYLCATSRTGEESTIYFGEGSWLTVV.

Written as DNA, the CDR3 is TGTGCCAGCAGTTTACAGGGGGCGTTGGTGACTGAAGCTTTCTTT. Its protein product is CASSLQGALVTEAFF. The rearrangement links TRBV6-5 to TRBJ1-1; 9 nucleotides line up with TRBD1. The CDR3 totals 15 residues. Germline V CDR1 and CDR2: MNHEY, SVGAGI. The ends lost 4 bases at V and 5 bases at J; junction bases unmatched: 8.

The rearrangement joins TRBV6-5 to TRBJ2-1; 10 positions match TRBD2. Germline V gene data show CDR1 as MNHEY and CDR2 as SVGAGI. The CDR3 loop spans 15 amino acids. V shed 7 bases, J shed 8 bases, and the junction held 11 bases outside the gene matches. DNA for the CDR3: TGTGCCAGCAACAGGGGGGCTAGCGGGGGCCATGAGCAGTTCTTC. Translating gives CASNRGASGGHEQFF.

The rearrangement uses TRBV6-6 and TRBJ1-1; D is ambiguous. V was shortened by 4 bases and J by 1 base, with 7 bases between the two germline ends. The CDR3 consists of 13 residues. CDR1 and CDR2 from the germline V gene are MNHNY and SVGAGI (reference sequence). CDR3 amino acids: CASSWAPNTEAFF. The CDR3 nucleotides read TGTGCCAGCAGTTGGGCGCCGAACACTGAAGCTTTCTTT.

The chain has TRBV10-3 and TRBJ2-7; a weak D match, TRBD1 (6 bases). CDR1 ENHRY and CDR2 SYGVKD come from the germline V gene. The CDR3 extends over 13 amino acids. The V gene lost 10 bases and the J gene lost 2 bases, with 15 bases spanning the gap. DNA for the CDR3: TGTGCCACCCGATGGGGGACAACCTACGAGCAGTACTTC. Translation gives CATRWGTTYEQYF.

The chain is built from TRBV29-1 and TRBJ2-3, with D tentatively TRBD1 (5 bases). Germline lookup yields CDR1 SQVTM and CDR2 ANQGSEA. The V gene lost 3 bases and the J gene lost 3 bases, with 10 bases spanning the gap. The CDR3 is 13 residues long. The CDR3 coding sequence is TGCAGCGTTGACCGGGCAGGGACAGATACGCAGTATTTT. As protein: CSVDRAGTDTQYF.

This clone appeared once. The V call is TRBV7-6, the J call TRBJ1-2; maybe TRBD1 (6 bases). The CDR3 has 15 amino acids. Trimming pared 5 bases from V and 4 bases from J, leaving 17 bases between. Germline V CDR1 and CDR2: SGHVS, FNYEAQ. The CDR3, as DNA: TGTGCCAGCAGCCCTAGTGGGGGGGCGAGCTATGGCTACACCTTC. Translation: CASSPSGGASYGYTF.

The chain combines TRBV30 with TRBJ2-2; tentative D call: TRBD2 (5 bases). The length of the CDR3 is 15 residues. Trimming left V 2 bases short and J 5 bases short, with 15 bases between. CDR1 and CDR2 (germline): GTSNPN, SVGIG (reference sequence). CDR3 DNA sequence: TGTGCCTGGAGTAGGTCGGAGGTGTTGACCGGGGAGCTGTTTTTT. It translates to CAWSRSEVLTGELFF.

The V call is TRBV10-3, the J call TRBJ2-3; 7 nucleotides align to TRBD1. Germline V gene data show CDR1 as ENHRY and CDR2 as SYGVKD. This CDR3 has 15 residues. After removal of 3 bases from V and 3 bases from J, the junction contained 6 bases not matched to a gene. This chain's CDR3 is CAISDPQGFTDTQYF. The CDR3 nucleotides are TGTGCCATCAGTGACCCACAGGGGTTTACAGATACGCAGTATTTT.

This sequence joins TRBV29-1 and TRBJ1-1; D remains unclear. This CDR3 region has 14 residues. Trimming took off 4 bases at V and 0 bases at J, with 12 bases between the two ends. Looked up from germline, CDR1 is SQVTM and CDR2 is ANQGSEA. As DNA, the CDR3 is TGCAGCGTTGCCGCAGGTCTCTTGAACACTGAAGCTTTCTTT. This sequence encodes CSVAAGLLNTEAFF.

This clone was counted between two and nine times. V gene TRBV10-3 combines with J gene TRBJ2-7; D gene ambiguous. Germline V lookup: CDR1 ENHRY, CDR2 SYGVKD. The CDR3 spans 11 residues. V was shortened by 4 bases and J by 5 bases, with 6 bases between the two germline ends. The CDR3 DNA is TGTGCCATCAGTGTCGGTAACGAGCAGTACTTC. It specifies CAISVGNEQYF.

V gene TRBV6-5 combines with J gene TRBJ1-4, with D perhaps matching TRBD1 (6 bases). The CDR3 sequence is 13 residues long. The germline V gene has CDR1 MNHEY and CDR2 SVGAGI. With 4 bases removed from V and 4 bases from J, the gap between germline ends came to 7 bases. CDR3 DNA sequence: TGTGCCAGCAGTTGGACAGTTAATGAAAAACTGTTTTTT. Its translation: CASSWTVNEKLFF.

This clone was counted once. The J gene is TRBJ1-2, the V gene TRBV7-9, with D perhaps TRBD1 (6 bases). CDR3 size: 12 residues. Trimming cost V 5 bases and J 6 bases, with 10 bases left between them. Germline V gene data show CDR1 as SEHNR and CDR2 as FQNEAQ (reference sequence). CDR3 protein: CASSQRQDGYTF. The CDR3 DNA reads as TGTGCCAGCAGCCAAAGACAGGATGGCTACACCTTC.

In this sample, this clone turned up once. This rearrangement joins TRBV7-8 to TRBJ2-5; D may be TRBD2 (6 bases). The CDR3 has 14 amino acids. V was shortened by 6 bases and J by 7 bases, with 18 bases between the two germline ends. Germline assignment: CDR1 SGHVS and CDR2 FQNEAQ. Here the CDR3 DNA reads TGTGCCAGCAGTTCTGCTGCGGGGTTGGGGACCCAGTACTTC. This translates into CASSSAAGLGTQYF.

The chain links TRBV5-1 to TRBJ1-2, with no clear D. Trimming cost V 0 bases and J 4 bases, with 10 bases left between them. Germline V gene lookup returns CDR1 SGHRS and CDR2 YFSETQ. This CDR3 spans 14 amino acids. The CDR3 here is CASSLDDMTYGYTF. CDR3 bases: TGCGCCAGCAGCTTGGACGACATGACCTATGGCTACACCTTC. The full variable domain, its missing parts supplied by reference TRBV5-1 and TRBJ1-2, is KAGVTQTPRYLIKTRGQQVTLSCSPISGHRSVSWYQQTPGQGLQFLFEYFSETQRNKGNFPGRFSGRQFSNSRSEMNVSTLELGDSALYLCASSLDDMTYGYTFGSGTRLTVV.

The rearrangement uses TRBV7-2 and TRBJ2-5; a weak D match, TRBD2 (7 bases). From germline, CDR1 is SGHTA and CDR2 FQGNSA. The CDR3 has 15 residues. Trimming left V 1 base short and J 7 bases short, with 16 bases between. CDR3 sequence (DNA): TGTGCCAGCAGCTTAGGTGGGGGGGCCGCGGGGACCCAGTACTTC. It translates to CASSLGGGAAGTQYF.

The V gene is TRBV20-1, the J gene TRBJ2-1, with 8 bases that match TRBD2. CDR3 length equals 15 residues. Looked up from germline, CDR1 is DFQATT and CDR2 is SNEGSKA (reference sequence). With 3 bases clipped from V and 4 bases from J, the junction kept 8 bases outside the gene matches. This CDR3 reads CSASKAGARYNEQFF. As DNA, the CDR3 is TGCAGTGCTAGTAAAGCGGGGGCCCGATACAATGAGCAGTTCTTC.